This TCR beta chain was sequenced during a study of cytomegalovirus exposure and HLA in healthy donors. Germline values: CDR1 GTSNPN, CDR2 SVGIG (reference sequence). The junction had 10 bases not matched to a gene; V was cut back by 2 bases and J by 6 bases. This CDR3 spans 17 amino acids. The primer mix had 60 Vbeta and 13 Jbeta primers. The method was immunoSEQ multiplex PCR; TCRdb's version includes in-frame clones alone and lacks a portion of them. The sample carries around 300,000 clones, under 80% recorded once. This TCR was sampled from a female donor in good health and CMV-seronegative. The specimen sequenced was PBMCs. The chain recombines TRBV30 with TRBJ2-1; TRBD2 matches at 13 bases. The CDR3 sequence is CAWSIDRTSGRSNEQFF. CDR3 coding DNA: TGTGCCTGGAGTATCGACCGGACTAGCGGGAGATCCAATGAGCAGTTCTTC.